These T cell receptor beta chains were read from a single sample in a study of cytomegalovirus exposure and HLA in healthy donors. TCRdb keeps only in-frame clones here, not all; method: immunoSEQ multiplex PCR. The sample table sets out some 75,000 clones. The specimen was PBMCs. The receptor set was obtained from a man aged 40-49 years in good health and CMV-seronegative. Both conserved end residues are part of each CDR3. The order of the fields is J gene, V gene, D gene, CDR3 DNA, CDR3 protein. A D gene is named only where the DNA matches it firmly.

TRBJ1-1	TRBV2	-	TGTGCCAGCAGTGAAGATTGGGCAAGTGAAGCTTTCTTT	CASSEDWASEAFF
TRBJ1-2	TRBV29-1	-	TGCAGCTCGGTTTCCGGCTACACCTTC	CSSVSGYTF
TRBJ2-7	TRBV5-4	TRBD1	TGTGCCAGCAGCCTTTGGGACAGGAGAGAGGGGGAGCAGTACTTC	CASSLWDRREGEQYF
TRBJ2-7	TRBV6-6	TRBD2	TGTGCCAGCAGCTTAGTCGCGGGAGCCAGCTCCTACGAGCAGTACTTC	CASSLVAGASSYEQYF
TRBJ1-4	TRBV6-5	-	TGTGCCAGCAGTTATTCACGGGTCCCCGGGTGGGAAAAACTGTTTTTT	CASSYSRVPGWEKLFF
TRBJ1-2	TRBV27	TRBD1	TGTGCCAGCAATATGAAGGGGGCATGGGGCTATGGCTACACCTTC	CASNMKGAWGYGYTF
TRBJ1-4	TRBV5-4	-	TGTGCCAGCAGCCGGGGGGGTATGCCCCTAAATGAAAAACTGTTTTTT	CASSRGGMPLNEKLFF
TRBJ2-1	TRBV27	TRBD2	TGTGCCAGCAGTCCTAGCGGAACCTACAATGAGCAGTTCTTC	CASSPSGTYNEQFF
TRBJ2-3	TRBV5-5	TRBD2	TGTGCCAGCAGCCTTCTAGCGGGGGGACCCCAAGATACGCAGTATTTT	CASSLLAGGPQDTQYF
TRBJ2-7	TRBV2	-	TGTGCCAGCAGGCCCACTCGACAGACCCACGAGCAGTACTTC	CASRPTRQTHEQYF
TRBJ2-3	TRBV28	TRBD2	TGTGCCAGCCCTCCCGGGACTAGCGGGAGTTTTTTCCCAGATACGCAGTATTTT	CASPPGTSGSFFPDTQYF
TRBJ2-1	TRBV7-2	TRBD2	TGTGCCAGCAGCAATAGCGGGAGGGCGGGAAATGAGCAGTTCTTC	CASSNSGRAGNEQFF
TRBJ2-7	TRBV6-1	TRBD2	TGTGCCAGGGTGGAGACGGGGGGCTCCTACGAGCAGTACTTC	CARVETGGSYEQYF
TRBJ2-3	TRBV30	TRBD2	TGTGCCTGGTCCGCCGGGACTAGCGGCACAGATACGCAGTATTTT	CAWSAGTSGTDTQYF
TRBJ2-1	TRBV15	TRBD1	TGTGCCACCAGAAATGGACAGGGGGTCCACAATGAGCAGTTCTTC	CATRNGQGVHNEQFF
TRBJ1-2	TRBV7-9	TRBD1	TGTGCCAGCAGCGTCATGGGGGGGACAGGGGGTTATGGCTACACCTTC	CASSVMGGTGGYGYTF
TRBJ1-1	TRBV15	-	TGTGCCACCAGCAGAGTTGGCAACACTGAAGCTTTCTTT	CATSRVGNTEAFF
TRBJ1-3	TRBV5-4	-	TGTGCCAGCAGCATGACGGCGGCGGTATCTGGAAACACCATATATTTT	CASSMTAAVSGNTIYF
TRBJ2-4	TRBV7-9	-	TGTGCCAGCAGCTTTCGGCAGGGATGGGACATTCAGTACTTC	CASSFRQGWDIQYF
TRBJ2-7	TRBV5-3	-	TGTGCCAGAATGTGCAGGGACAAGGGCTACGAGCAGTACTTC	CARMCRDKGYEQYF
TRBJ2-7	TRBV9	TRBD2	TGTGCCAGCAGCGTAGGAAGTAGCGGGGGTTATTACGAGCAGTACTTC	CASSVGSSGGYYEQYF
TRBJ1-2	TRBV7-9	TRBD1	TGTGCCAGCAGCAAAAGGACAGGGCCCACCGGGTCGTGGGGCTACACCTTC	CASSKRTGPTGSWGYTF
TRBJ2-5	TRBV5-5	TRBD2	TGTGCCAGCAGCTTCGGACTAGCGGGAGGGCCGGCTAATCCAAAGACCCAGTACTTC	CASSFGLAGGPANPKTQYF
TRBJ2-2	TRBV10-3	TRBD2	TGTGCCATCAGTGAGTCTCTGCGGGAGGGCCCTTCCGGGGAGCTGTTTTTT	CAISESLREGPSGELFF
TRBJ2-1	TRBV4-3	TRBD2	TGCGCCAGCAGCCACCTCTCGGGACTAGCGGGAGGGAATGAGCAGTTCTTC	CASSHLSGLAGGNEQFF
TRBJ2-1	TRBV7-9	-	TGTGCCAGCAGCTTAGGTGGCAGGGCATGGACGGGTGAGCAGTTCTTC	CASSLGGRAWTGEQFF